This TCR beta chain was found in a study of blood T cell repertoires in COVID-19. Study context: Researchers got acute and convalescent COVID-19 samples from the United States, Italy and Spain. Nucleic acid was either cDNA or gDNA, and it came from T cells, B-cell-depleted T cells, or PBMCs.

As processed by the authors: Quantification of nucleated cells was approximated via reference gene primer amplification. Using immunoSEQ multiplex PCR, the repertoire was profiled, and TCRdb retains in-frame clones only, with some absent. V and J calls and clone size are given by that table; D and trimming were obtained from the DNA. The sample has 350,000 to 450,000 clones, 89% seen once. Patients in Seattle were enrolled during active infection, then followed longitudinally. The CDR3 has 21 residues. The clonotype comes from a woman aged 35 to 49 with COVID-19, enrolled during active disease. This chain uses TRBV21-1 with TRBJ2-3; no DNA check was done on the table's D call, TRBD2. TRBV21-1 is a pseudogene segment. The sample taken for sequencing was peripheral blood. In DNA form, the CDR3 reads TGTGCCAGCAGCAACGAGAACTCAACGGGGCGGGGGTTACCCTTAAGGGATACGCAGTATTTT. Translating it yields CASSNENSTGRGLPLRDTQYF.